Following are 2 T cell receptor beta chains from one sample sequenced in a study of identical twins. Using its own MiXCR run on the 5' RACE reads, TCRdb lists one record per CDR3 protein. This table has around 960,000 distinct CDR3 sequences, around 12% appearing once. The same data also went into a second study, on yellow fever vaccine responses in identical twins.

Sequencing used PBMCs. The receptors stem from a woman aged 18-30 years in good health.

The table lists this clonotype with a few counts. The J gene is TRBJ1-2, the V gene TRBV5-1, with D possibly being TRBD1 (6 bases). Trimming removed 3 bases from V and 4 bases from J, with 13 bases in between. Germline CDR1 reads SGHRS; CDR2 reads YFSETQ. The CDR3 runs 14 residues. The CDR3 reads CASSSKQGSYGYTF. The CDR3 coding sequence is TGCGCCAGCAGCTCCAAACAGGGTTCCTATGGCTACACCTTC.

This clonotype has a handful of counts. The chain carries TRBV28 and TRBJ2-7; 7 nucleotides agree with TRBD1. The length of the CDR3 is 14 residues. The V and J ends lost 6 bases and 5 bases, in that order; junction bases with no gene match: 10. Germline V gene sequence: CDR1 MDHEN, CDR2 SYDVKM. The CDR3 region is CASSPGGASDEQYV. Written as DNA, the CDR3 is TGTGCCAGCAGCCCAGGGGGAGCTTCCGACGAGCAGTACGTC.